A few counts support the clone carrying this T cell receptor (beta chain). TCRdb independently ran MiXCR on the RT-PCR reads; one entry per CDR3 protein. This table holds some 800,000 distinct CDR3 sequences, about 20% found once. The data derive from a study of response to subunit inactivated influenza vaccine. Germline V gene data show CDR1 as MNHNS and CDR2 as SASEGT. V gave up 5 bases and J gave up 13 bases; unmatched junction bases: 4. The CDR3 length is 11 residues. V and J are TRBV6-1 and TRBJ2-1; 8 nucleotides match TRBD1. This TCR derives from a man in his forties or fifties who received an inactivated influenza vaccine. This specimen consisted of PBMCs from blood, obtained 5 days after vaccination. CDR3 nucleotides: TGTGCCAGCAGTACGACAGGGGAACAGTTCTTC. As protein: CASSTTGEQFF.